Listed below are T cell receptor beta chains from one sample, sequenced in a study of T cells in Graves' hyperthyroidism and ophthalmopathy. TCRdb reprocessed the multiplex PCR reads with MiXCR, giving one entry per CDR3 protein. The profile shows approximately 330,000 distinct CDR3 sequences, 15% to 20% of them singletons. Sample: blood. The receptors originated from a woman between 50 and 59 years old with Graves' hyperthyroidism. The conserved cysteine and the conserved F or W are not part of the CDR3 here.

CDR3aa,v_gene
ASSSPPGTGYRQPQH,TRBV19
RCSRGIETQY,TRBV20-1
ASSYPGRQYEQY,TRBV7-9
ASSLGLGRTDTQY,TRBV7-6
ASTQDTEAF,TRBV6-1
AISEQGVSGNTIY,TRBV10-3
SARATDRGFYGYT,TRBV20-1
GARDLGHLAENGYT,TRBV20-1
ASSYPTQGMNTEAF,TRBV6-2/TRBV6-3
ASSQDSMNTEAF,TRBV7-9
AWSVQLNTGELF,TRBV30
ASLGGTDTQY,TRBV2
ASSPGRVPGAIEETQY,TRBV5-1
AIGGPYYEQY,TRBV28
SVELAGSVYTQY,TRBV29-1
ASSHGRQETQY,TRBV3-1
SARDNTDTQY,TRBV20-1
ASSLAPGRGSHYGYT,TRBV5-1
ASSIVGQGAYEQY,TRBV19
ASRTDYSNQPQH,TRBV2
ATATGLGTEAF,TRBV10-3
SAHKTGEEEKLF,TRBV20-1
SATGRGGLETQY,TRBV20-1
ASSRQGAPDVYT,TRBV3-1
ASTGTHPNGYT,TRBV2
ASSLARGGHQPQH,TRBV12-3/TRBV12-4
ASSGGQGFHEQY,TRBV7-3
SAEDIGDYGYT,TRBV20-1
ASSLAQDDSGNTIY,TRBV7-6
ASSFALAGGPAGELF,TRBV27
ASSETVSNQPQH,TRBV12-3/TRBV12-4
ASSVVPGGSYNEQF,TRBV9
ASTPYGASDNEQF,TRBV6-2/TRBV6-3
ASSLATGGFPRLQY,TRBV11-2
ASSFPAGGTDTQY,TRBV28
ASSRDGNLDGYT,TRBV5-1
AWSVRGPKNTEAF,TRBV30
ASSPSEVRNQPQH,TRBV18
ASSQDNRVRYGYT,TRBV3-1
ASTTRTGNTEELF,TRBV19
ASSLWGGAGPKGYT,TRBV27
ASSPDSNNSPLH,TRBV11-2
ASSLGSMGYEQY,TRBV27
ASSYLQGAGELF,TRBV6-1
ASSQEVRANNYGYT,TRBV3-1
ASSLSGGVYNEQF,TRBV12-3/TRBV12-4
ASSLVGTRGAEAF,TRBV5-6
ASVLVVDNEQF,TRBV7-9
SASRRQGPTDTQY,TRBV20-1
ASSLGLAGGDEQF,TRBV7-2
ASSEAKDSITGELF,TRBV6-1
ASSQEATSGSLNEQY,TRBV3-1
ANSVVGAAGNTIY,TRBV9
SARDSGVSTDTQY,TRBV20-1